The clone carrying this TCR beta chain came up a few times. Participants were aged roughly 18 to 90 years, lived in around 25 US areas, and enrolled virtually. Using immunoSEQ multiplex PCR, the repertoire was profiled, and TCRdb retains in-frame clones only, with some absent. In the table there are some 250,000 clones, approximately 90% of which are singletons. The data derive from a study of blood T cell repertoires in COVID-19. Study-wide background: Samples representing acute and convalescent COVID-19 were sourced from the United States, Italy and Spain. Sources were T cells, B-cell-depleted T cells, or PBMCs; the material itself was cDNA or gDNA.

This CDR3 spans 15 amino acids. V trimming: 7 bases; J trimming: 5 bases; junction bases outside the gene matches: 11. Germline V gene data show CDR1 as MGHDK and CDR2 as SYGVNS. This receptor was taken from a woman between 40 and 50 years old with acute COVID-19. The sequencing sample was made of PBMCs or T cells enriched from blood (not recorded which). The chain couples TRBV25-1 to TRBJ2-1; 7 positions agree with TRBD2. DNA for the CDR3: TGTGCCAGCACAAGAGGGGAGGGCTTCCACAATGAGCAGTTCTTC. It is translated as CASTRGEGFHNEQFF.